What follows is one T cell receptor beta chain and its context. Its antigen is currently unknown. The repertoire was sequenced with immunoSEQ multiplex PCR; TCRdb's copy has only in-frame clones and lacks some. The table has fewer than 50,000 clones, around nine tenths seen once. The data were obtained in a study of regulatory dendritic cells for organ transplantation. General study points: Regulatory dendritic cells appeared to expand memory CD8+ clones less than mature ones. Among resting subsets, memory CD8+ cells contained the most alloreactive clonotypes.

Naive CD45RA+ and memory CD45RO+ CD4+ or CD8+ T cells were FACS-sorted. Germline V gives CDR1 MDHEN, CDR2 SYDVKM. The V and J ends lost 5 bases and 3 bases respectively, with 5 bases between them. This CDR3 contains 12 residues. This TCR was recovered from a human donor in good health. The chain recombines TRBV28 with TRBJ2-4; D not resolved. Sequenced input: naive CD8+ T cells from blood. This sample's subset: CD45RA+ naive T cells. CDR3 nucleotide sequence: TGTGCCAGCAGTGTAGTCAAAAACATTCAGTACTTC. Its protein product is CASSVVKNIQYF. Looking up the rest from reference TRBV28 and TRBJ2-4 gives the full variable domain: DVKVTQSSRYLVKRTGEKVFLECVQDMDHENMFWYRQDPGLGLRLIYFSYDVKMKEKGDIPEGYSVSREKKERFSLILESASTNQTSMYLCASSVVKNIQYFGAGTRLSVL.